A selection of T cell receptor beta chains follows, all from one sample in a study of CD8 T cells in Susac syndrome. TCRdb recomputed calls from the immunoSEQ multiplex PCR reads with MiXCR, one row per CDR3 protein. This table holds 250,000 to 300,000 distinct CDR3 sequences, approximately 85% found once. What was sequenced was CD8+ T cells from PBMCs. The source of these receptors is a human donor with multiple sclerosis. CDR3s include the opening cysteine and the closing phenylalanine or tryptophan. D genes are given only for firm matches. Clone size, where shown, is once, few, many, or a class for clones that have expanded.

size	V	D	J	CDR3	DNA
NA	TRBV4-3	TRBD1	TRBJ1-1	CASSQENLGYRGRDTEAFF	TGCGCCAGCAGCCAAGAAAATTTGGGTTACAGGGGGCGGGACACTGAAGCTTTCTTT
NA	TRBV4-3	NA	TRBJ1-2	CASSQESTAPGRYGYTF	TGCGCCAGCAGCCAAGAATCGACAGCTCCAGGCCGATATGGCTACACCTTC
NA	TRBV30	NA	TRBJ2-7	CAWSRTTGGEQYF	TGTGCCTGGAGCCGGACTACCGGAGGAGAGCAGTACTTC
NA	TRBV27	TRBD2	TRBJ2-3	CASSLSPYKTSGRAPTDTQYF	TGTGCCAGCAGTTTATCCCCATATAAGACTAGCGGGAGGGCCCCTACAGATACGCAGTATTTT
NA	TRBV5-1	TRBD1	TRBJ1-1	CVSTDRENTEAFF	TGCGTGAGCACAGACAGGGAGAACACTGAAGCTTTCTTT
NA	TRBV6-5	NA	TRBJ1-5	CASTWGSNQPQHF	TGTGCCAGCACCTGGGGCTCGAATCAGCCCCAGCATTTT
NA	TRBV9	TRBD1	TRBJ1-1	CASSLTGGLMNTEAFF	TGTGCCAGCAGCTTGACAGGGGGCCTGATGAACACTGAAGCTTTCTTT
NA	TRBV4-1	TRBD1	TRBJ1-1	CATRRTGRTEAFF	TGCGCCACCCGACGGACAGGACGTACTGAAGCTTTCTTT
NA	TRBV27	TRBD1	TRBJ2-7	CASRTHRGSLSEQYF	TGTGCCAGCAGAACTCACAGGGGGTCCCTGTCCGAGCAGTACTTC
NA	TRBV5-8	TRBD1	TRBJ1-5	CASSSPRRTGKQPQHF	TGTGCCAGCAGCTCCCCTCGCAGGACAGGGAAGCAGCCCCAGCATTTT
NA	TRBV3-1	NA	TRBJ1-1	CASRQSNTEAFF	TGTGCCAGCAGGCAATCGAACACTGAAGCTTTCTTT
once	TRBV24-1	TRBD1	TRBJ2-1	CATSDWTGGNEQFF	TGTGCCACCAGTGATTGGACAGGGGGCAATGAGCAGTTCTTC
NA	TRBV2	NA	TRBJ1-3	CASSVQGPFSGNTIYF	TGTGCCAGCAGTGTCCAGGGGCCCTTCTCTGGAAACACCATATATTTT
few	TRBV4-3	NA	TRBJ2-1	CASSQSLAASSYNEQFF	TGCGCCAGCAGCCAGAGTTTGGCGGCGAGCTCCTACAATGAGCAGTTCTTC
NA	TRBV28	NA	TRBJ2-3	CASSSVPGTDTQYF	TGTGCCAGCAGTTCCGTTCCGGGCACAGATACGCAGTATTTT
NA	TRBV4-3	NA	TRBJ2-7	CASSQEVEGLNYEQYF	TGCGCCAGCAGCCAAGAGGTCGAGGGACTTAACTACGAGCAGTACTTC
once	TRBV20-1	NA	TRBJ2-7	CSARVLAIPMSEQYF	TGCAGTGCTAGAGTACTAGCCATTCCCATGAGCGAGCAGTACTTC
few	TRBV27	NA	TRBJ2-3	CASSFSLTDTQYF	TGTGCCAGCAGTTTTTCTCTCACGGATACGCAGTATTTT
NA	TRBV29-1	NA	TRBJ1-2	CSVRFLDGYTF	TGCAGCGTTAGATTCCTCGATGGCTACACCTTC
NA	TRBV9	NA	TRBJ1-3	CASSVVLDGNTIYF	TGTGCCAGCAGCGTAGTCCTGGATGGAAACACCATATATTTT
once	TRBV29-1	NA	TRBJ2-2	CSIETGETNTGELFF	TGCAGCATAGAGACAGGAGAAACGAACACCGGGGAGCTGTTTTTT
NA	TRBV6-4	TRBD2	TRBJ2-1	CASSDSTSGDYNEQFF	TGTGCCAGCAGTGACTCGACTAGCGGGGATTACAATGAGCAGTTCTTC